This T cell receptor beta chain was found in a study of blood T cell repertoires in COVID-19. Study as a whole: Both acute and convalescent COVID-19 samples were obtained from the United States, Italy and Spain. T cells, B-cell-depleted T cells, or PBMCs supplied cDNA or gDNA.

Authors' analysis steps: Amplification of reference gene primers provided the estimated nucleated cell counts. Measured with immunoSEQ multiplex PCR; TCRdb has only the in-frame clones, and not every one. V and J calls and clone size are as listed in that table; D and trimming were resolved from the DNA. The repertoire has over 600,000 clones, 85% to 90% of them found once; the top ten carry roughly 0.25%. Trimming shortened V by 8 bases and J by 2 bases, and 17 bases separated the two germline ends. CDR1 and CDR2 (germline): MNHEY, SVGAGI. CDR3 size: 15 residues. This clone was recorded only once. V usage is TRBV6-5 and J usage is TRBJ2-3; possible D gene TRBD2, 5 bases. The receptor's source is a woman in her late teens or twenties with acute or convalescent COVID-19. The sequencing input was peripheral blood. The chain's CDR3 is CASAPREAVTDTQYF. The CDR3 nucleotides are TGTGCCAGCGCCCCTAGGGAAGCGGTCACAGATACGCAGTATTTT.